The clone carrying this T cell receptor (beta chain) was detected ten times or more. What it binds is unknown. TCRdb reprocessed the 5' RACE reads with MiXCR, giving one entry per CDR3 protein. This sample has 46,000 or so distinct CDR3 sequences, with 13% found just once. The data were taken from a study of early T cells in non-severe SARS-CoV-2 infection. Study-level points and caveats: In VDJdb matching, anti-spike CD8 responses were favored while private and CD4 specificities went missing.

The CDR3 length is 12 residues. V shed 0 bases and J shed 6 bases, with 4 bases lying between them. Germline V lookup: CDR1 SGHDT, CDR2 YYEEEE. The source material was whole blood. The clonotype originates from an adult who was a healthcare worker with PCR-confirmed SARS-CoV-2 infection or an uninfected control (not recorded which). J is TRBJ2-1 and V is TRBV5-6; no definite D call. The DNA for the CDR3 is TGTGCCAGCAGCTTGGGCAGCAATGAGCAGTTCTTC. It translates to CASSLGSNEQFF.